The 14 T cell receptor beta chains presented below share a single source sample, sequenced in a study of shared clonotypes between healthy human individuals (dated by TCRdb to between 2020 and 2021). Receptor amplification or capture employed the immunoSEQ multiplex PCR assay. What TCRdb holds here is the immuneACCESS table cut down to in-frame rearrangements. Part of the clones is not present; checked against another copy, under half of the missing clones reflect an unresolved V gene, and the others are unexplained. Within this sample are 2,500,000 or so clones, with roughly 93% of them counted one time only. Of the sample, 0.36% falls within the top ten clones. Sequenced material: naive CD4+ T cells from PBMCs. The cell subset or site label on this specimen signifies: CD45RA+ positively selected. Receptors were obtained from a man between 18 and 29 years old in good health. Some clones in this sample may be carry-over from other donors' samples.

This clone was observed once. V and J are TRBV5-1 and TRBJ2-7; 8 bases are shared with TRBD1. The V segment lost 2 bases and the J segment 2 bases; nucleotides outside the gene matches: 6. The CDR3 consists of 15 residues. Germline V gene sequence: CDR1 SGHRS, CDR2 YFSETQ. CDR3 in amino acids: CASSFTTGETYEQYF. CDR3 DNA sequence: TGCGCCAGCAGCTTTACGACAGGGGAAACCTACGAGCAGTACTTC.

The gene calls are TRBV28 and TRBJ2-7; 8 bases fit TRBD2. The germline V gene encodes CDR1 MDHEN and CDR2 SYDVKM. The J segment lost 1 base and the V segment lost 5 bases, leaving 7 bases of the junction unmatched. This CDR3 has 15 amino acids. This CDR3 reads CASSTSGRFSYEQYF. CDR3 nucleotide sequence: TGTGCCAGCAGTACGAGCGGGAGATTTTCCTACGAGCAGTACTTC.

The rearrangement uses TRBV5-1 and TRBJ1-6, with 9 bases aligning to TRBD1. Germline V gene lookup returns CDR1 SGHRS and CDR2 YFSETQ. V lost 4 bases to trimming and J lost 9 bases; unmatched junction nucleotides: 8. The CDR3 spans 15 residues. Written as DNA, the CDR3 is TGCGCCAGCAGCCTACCGGGACAGGGTAGTTCACCCCTCCACTTT. Encoded protein: CASSLPGQGSSPLHF.

Concerning this clone itself: The sample holds other DNA sequences that translate to the same CDR3. The chain uses TRBV18 and TRBJ2-2; D call uncertain. Germline V lookup: CDR1 KGHSH, CDR2 LQKENI. V was trimmed by 2 bases and J by 3 bases, leaving 7 bases between them. The CDR3 runs 14 residues. CDR3 residues: CASSPNWDTGELFF. The CDR3, as DNA: TGTGCCAGCTCACCAAATTGGGACACCGGGGAGCTGTTTTTT.

This chain uses TRBV7-8 with TRBJ2-7, with D possibly being TRBD1 (6 bases). Germline lookup yields CDR1 SGHVS and CDR2 FQNEAQ. V lost 3 bases and J lost 5, with 20 bases in between. This CDR3 region has 16 residues. Here the CDR3 reads CASSFQGYGSLNEQYF. The CDR3 DNA follows: TGTGCCAGCAGCTTTCAGGGGTATGGAAGTTTGAACGAGCAGTACTTC.

The J gene is TRBJ2-4, the V gene TRBV18; 9 positions match TRBD1. The CDR3 contains 13 residues. With V trimmed by 4 bases and J by 9 bases, 4 bases remained unmatched. CDR1 and CDR2 from the germline V gene are KGHSH and LQKENI. CDR3 in DNA: TGTGCCAGCTCACTCGACAGGGGGATCATTCAGTACTTC. This codes for CASSLDRGIIQYF.

The chain employs TRBV25-1 and TRBJ1-1; a weak D match, TRBD1 (5 bases). This CDR3 has 17 amino acids. Germline V gene data show CDR1 as MGHDK and CDR2 as SYGVNS. Trimming shortened V by 6 bases and J by 0 bases, and 20 bases separated the two germline ends. This chain's CDR3 is CASRVRGGMAMNTEAFF. DNA of the CDR3: TGTGCCAGCAGGGTACGCGGGGGAATGGCCATGAACACTGAAGCTTTCTTT.

The chain recombines TRBV11-2 with TRBJ2-2; either TRBD1 or TRBD2 may supply D (6 bases each). Germline V gives CDR1 SGHAT, CDR2 FQNNGV. The V gene lost 2 bases and the J gene lost 0 bases, with 16 bases spanning the gap. The CDR3 covers 18 residues. The CDR3 nucleotides read TGTGCCAGCAGCTTAATCCGGGGGCGGGACCCGAACACCGGGGAGCTGTTTTTT. It yields the protein CASSLIRGRDPNTGELFF.

This chain links TRBV2 with TRBJ2-2, with D unresolved. The germline V and J ends were trimmed by 7 bases and 0 bases, with 9 bases remaining between them. Germline CDR1 reads SNHLY; CDR2 reads FYNNEI. This CDR3 comprises 14 residues. CDR3 DNA sequence: TGTGCCAGCAAGGCGGAGCCGAACACCGGGGAGCTGTTTTTT. Its protein is CASKAEPNTGELFF.

CDR3 in amino acids: CASSSGLNEKLFF. The CDR3 nucleotides are TGTGCCAGCAGTTCGGGGCTTAATGAAAAACTGTTTTTT. The rearrangement links TRBV28 to TRBJ1-4; D possibly corresponds to TRBD1 (5 bases). The germline V gene has CDR1 MDHEN and CDR2 SYDVKM. V lost 4 bases and J lost 4, with 7 bases in between. This CDR3 has 13 amino acids.

The V and J genes are TRBV5-1 and TRBJ2-7; unclear D gene. Per the germline V gene, CDR1 is SGHRS and CDR2 is YFSETQ. The germline V and J ends were trimmed by 0 bases and 5 bases, with 9 bases remaining between them. The CDR3 consists of 13 residues. DNA of the CDR3: TGCGCCAGCAGCTTGGCCCCAGCCGACGAGCAGTACTTC. It specifies CASSLAPADEQYF.

The chain is built from TRBV7-8 and TRBJ2-7; no reliable D call. CDR1 is SGHVS and CDR2 is FQNEAQ in the germline V gene. With 3 bases removed from V and 6 bases from J, the gap between germline ends came to 9 bases. The CDR3 is 12 amino acids. CDR3 amino acids: CASSFPMGEQYF. The DNA of the CDR3 is TGTGCCAGCAGCTTCCCTATGGGCGAGCAGTACTTC.

The chain has TRBV7-7 and TRBJ2-1, with TRBD2 identical over 7 bases. Germline V lookup: CDR1 SSHAT, CDR2 FNYEAQ (reference sequence). The CDR3 has 16 residues. V shed 1 base and J 4 bases; nucleotides not matched to a gene: 7. The CDR3 DNA reads TGTGCCAGCAGCTTAGATGGCGGGAGTTCTTACAATGAGCAGTTCTTC. Amino acid sequence: CASSLDGGSSYNEQFF. The whole variable domain, filled in from reference TRBV7-7 and TRBJ2-1, reads GAGVSQSPRYKVTKRGQDVTLRCDPISSHATLYWYQQALGQGPEFLTYFNYEAQPDKSGLPSDRFSAERPEGSISTLTIQRTEQRDSAMYRCASSLDGGSSYNEQFFGPGTRLTVL.

The rearrangement joins TRBV2 to TRBJ1-1; D is unclear. Deletions cut 0 bases from V and 14 bases from J, with 16 bases between. The CDR3 sequence is 13 residues long. The V gene's germline CDR1 is SNHLY and CDR2 FYNNEI. In nucleotides, the CDR3 is TGTGCCAGCAGTGAAGCGGGTGGGGTGGGTAGGTTCTTT. Its protein is CASSEAGGVGRFF.